This TCR beta chain was sequenced during a study of blood T cell repertoires in COVID-19. About the research overall: PBMCs, B-cell-depleted T cells, or T cells were the source of the cDNA or gDNA that made up the material.

Assay used: immunoSEQ multiplex PCR; TCRdb lists only in-frame clones, some missing. Among 150,000 to 200,000 clones, approximately 90% were seen once, and the ten largest hold 3.5% to 4.5%. The ends lost 3 bases at V and 3 bases at J; junction bases unmatched: 2. The CDR3 loop spans 16 amino acids. Germline V CDR1 and CDR2: KGHDR, SFDVKD. The sample taken for sequencing was peripheral blood. The clonotype originates from a human donor in a cohort sampled during active COVID-19. V and J are TRBV24-1 and TRBJ2-3; 13 bases match TRBD2. For the CDR3, the DNA is TGTGCCACCAGTGATACTAGCGGGAGGGCGACAGATACGCAGTATTTT. It specifies CATSDTSGRATDTQYF.